A selection of T cell receptor beta chains follows, all from one sample in a study of response to subunit inactivated influenza vaccine. TCRdb independently ran MiXCR on the RT-PCR reads; one entry per CDR3 protein. The sample yields around 710,000 distinct CDR3 sequences, roughly 13% seen once. Sequenced here: PBMCs from blood, sampled 14 days before vaccination. The origin of the receptors is a man aged 50 to 59 who received an inactivated influenza vaccine. CDR3s include the opening cysteine and the closing phenylalanine or tryptophan. A D gene is named only where the DNA matches it firmly. Clone size is given for some rows only: seen once, a few or many times, or a class if the clone is expanded.

V gene: TRBV9
CDR3 length: 13
J gene: TRBJ2-7
clone size: few
D gene: -
CDR3 DNA: TGTGCCAGCAGTGCCGGGATCACCTACGAGCAGTACTTC
CDR3 protein: CASSAGITYEQYF

V gene: TRBV20-1
CDR3 length: 11
J gene: TRBJ2-7
clone size: few
D gene: -
CDR3 DNA: TGCAGTGCTGCCTCGGATGGATGGCAGTACTTC
CDR3 protein: CSAASDGWQYF

V gene: TRBV6-2/TRBV6-3
CDR3 length: 18
J gene: TRBJ2-7
clone size: few
D gene: -
CDR3 DNA: TGTGCCAGCAGTTACTCATTGGAATGGCCCCTAAGGGTCCACGAGCAGTACTTC
CDR3 protein: CASSYSLEWPLRVHEQYF

V gene: TRBV9
CDR3 length: 14
J gene: TRBJ2-1
clone size: few
D gene: -
CDR3 DNA: TGTGCCAGCAGCGTAGGGCCTAGCCGGAATGAGCAGTTCTTC
CDR3 protein: CASSVGPSRNEQFF

V gene: TRBV6-2/TRBV6-3
CDR3 length: 16
J gene: TRBJ2-1
clone size: -
D gene: -
CDR3 DNA: TGTGCCAGCAGTTATGTAGGAGGGAGACTCTACAATGAGCAGTTCTTC
CDR3 protein: CASSYVGGRLYNEQFF

V gene: TRBV6-2/TRBV6-3
CDR3 length: 14
J gene: TRBJ1-4
clone size: -
D gene: -
CDR3 DNA: TGTGCCAGCAGTTACTACAGGACCCCTGAAAAACTGTTTTTT
CDR3 protein: CASSYYRTPEKLFF

V gene: TRBV7-2
CDR3 length: 17
J gene: TRBJ2-1
clone size: -
D gene: TRBD1
CDR3 DNA: TGTGCCAGCAGCTTAACGCCGACAGGGACCAACTACAATGAGCAGTTCTTC
CDR3 protein: CASSLTPTGTNYNEQFF

V gene: TRBV29-1
CDR3 length: 13
J gene: TRBJ2-1
clone size: -
D gene: TRBD1
CDR3 DNA: TGCAGCGCGGGACAGCCTCAAACCGATGAGCAGTTCTTC
CDR3 protein: CSAGQPQTDEQFF

V gene: TRBV11-2
CDR3 length: 19
J gene: TRBJ2-7
clone size: few
D gene: TRBD2
CDR3 DNA: TGTGCCAGCAGCTTTGATTTTTGGACTAGCGGGCTCCGCGCCTACGAGCAGTACTTC
CDR3 protein: CASSFDFWTSGLRAYEQYF

V gene: TRBV4-3
CDR3 length: 15
J gene: TRBJ2-1
clone size: few
D gene: -
CDR3 DNA: TGCGCCAGCAGCCAAGAGCTAGCTAGGGCCAATGAGCAGTTCTTC
CDR3 protein: CASSQELARANEQFF

V gene: TRBV28
CDR3 length: 13
J gene: TRBJ2-7
clone size: few
D gene: TRBD2
CDR3 DNA: TGTGCCAGCCGCTTTAGCGGGAGGTACGAGCAGTACTTC
CDR3 protein: CASRFSGRYEQYF

V gene: TRBV4-2
CDR3 length: 14
J gene: TRBJ2-5
clone size: -
D gene: -
CDR3 DNA: TGTGCCAGCAGCCAAAGGGACAACCAAGAGACCCAGTACTTC
CDR3 protein: CASSQRDNQETQYF

V gene: TRBV11-2
CDR3 length: 16
J gene: TRBJ2-3
clone size: -
D gene: TRBD2
CDR3 DNA: TGTGCCAGCAGCTTAGAGGGCGGGAGAGGGACAGATACGCAGTATTTT
CDR3 protein: CASSLEGGRGTDTQYF

V gene: TRBV7-8
CDR3 length: 14
J gene: TRBJ2-1
clone size: -
D gene: TRBD2
CDR3 DNA: TGTGCCAGCAGCTTTTTGCGGGAGTCGCATGAGCAGTTCTTC
CDR3 protein: CASSFLRESHEQFF

V gene: TRBV10-2
CDR3 length: 15
J gene: TRBJ2-1
clone size: -
D gene: TRBD2
CDR3 DNA: TGCGCCAGCAGAATACCGGGGGGGCCCTACAATGAGCAGTTCTTC
CDR3 protein: CASRIPGGPYNEQFF

V gene: TRBV7-6
CDR3 length: 15
J gene: TRBJ2-7
clone size: many
D gene: -
CDR3 DNA: TGTGCCAGCAGCCCACGAGGGGGGTCAACCTACGAGCAGTACTTC
CDR3 protein: CASSPRGGSTYEQYF

V gene: TRBV18
CDR3 length: 15
J gene: TRBJ2-3
clone size: few
D gene: -
CDR3 DNA: TGTGCCAGCTCACCAGGACAGTACAGCACAGATACGCAGTATTTT
CDR3 protein: CASSPGQYSTDTQYF

V gene: TRBV12-3/TRBV12-4
CDR3 length: 15
J gene: TRBJ2-3
clone size: few
D gene: -
CDR3 DNA: TGTGCCAGCAGTCTCCGACAGGCGAGCACAGATACGCAGTATTTT
CDR3 protein: CASSLRQASTDTQYF

V gene: TRBV27
CDR3 length: 16
J gene: TRBJ1-2
clone size: -
D gene: TRBD1
CDR3 DNA: TGTGCCAGCAGTTCGGCCGGGACAGAGACTAACTATGGCTACACCTTC
CDR3 protein: CASSSAGTETNYGYTF

V gene: TRBV30
CDR3 length: 16
J gene: TRBJ2-3
clone size: -
D gene: -
CDR3 DNA: TGTGCCTGGAGTGTAGGCGGACACCGAAGCACAGATACGCAGTATTTT
CDR3 protein: CAWSVGGHRSTDTQYF

V gene: TRBV4-2
CDR3 length: 15
J gene: TRBJ1-2
clone size: many
D gene: -
CDR3 DNA: TGTGCCAGCAGCCAAGCCGAGCGGGTTGAATATGGCTACACCTTC
CDR3 protein: CASSQAERVEYGYTF

V gene: TRBV10-3
CDR3 length: 16
J gene: TRBJ2-3
clone size: -
D gene: TRBD2
CDR3 DNA: TGTGCCATCAGTGAGTCTGGCGCGGGGGTGGCAGATACGCAGTATTTT
CDR3 protein: CAISESGAGVADTQYF

V gene: TRBV5-6
CDR3 length: 14
J gene: TRBJ2-5
clone size: -
D gene: -
CDR3 DNA: TGTGCCAGCAGCTTGGTACAGTTAGAGGTGGCCCAGTACTTC
CDR3 protein: CASSLVQLEVAQYF

V gene: TRBV4-2
CDR3 length: 14
J gene: TRBJ1-2
clone size: -
D gene: -
CDR3 DNA: TGTGCCAGCAGCCAAGATAGCAGGGAGTATGGCTACACCTTC
CDR3 protein: CASSQDSREYGYTF

V gene: TRBV4-3
CDR3 length: 15
J gene: TRBJ1-1
clone size: -
D gene: -
CDR3 DNA: TGCGCCAGCAGCCAACCGGGACAATTAAACACTGAAGCTTTCTTT
CDR3 protein: CASSQPGQLNTEAFF

V gene: TRBV6-5
CDR3 length: 17
J gene: TRBJ2-3
clone size: -
D gene: TRBD2
CDR3 DNA: TGTGCCAGCAGTTACTCGTTGTCCCTAGCGGGAGGGGATACGCAGTATTTT
CDR3 protein: CASSYSLSLAGGDTQYF

V gene: TRBV15
CDR3 length: 13
J gene: TRBJ2-7
clone size: few
D gene: TRBD1
CDR3 DNA: TGTGCCACCAGCAGGACAGGGGGCCACGAGCAGTACTTC
CDR3 protein: CATSRTGGHEQYF

V gene: TRBV14
CDR3 length: 17
J gene: TRBJ2-3
clone size: -
D gene: TRBD2
CDR3 DNA: TGTGCCAGCAGCCAACAGTCGACTAGCGGGAGGATAGATACGCAGTATTTT
CDR3 protein: CASSQQSTSGRIDTQYF

V gene: TRBV18
CDR3 length: 15
J gene: TRBJ2-7
clone size: few
D gene: -
CDR3 DNA: TGTGCCAGCTCACCACCGACGGCAGCGTCCTACGAGCAGTACTTC
CDR3 protein: CASSPPTAASYEQYF

V gene: TRBV6-2/TRBV6-3
CDR3 length: 15
J gene: TRBJ2-7
clone size: -
D gene: TRBD2
CDR3 DNA: TGTGCCAGCAGCCTCCTGAGGACTAGCGGCTACGAGCAGTACTTC
CDR3 protein: CASSLLRTSGYEQYF

V gene: TRBV10-2
CDR3 length: 20
J gene: TRBJ1-4
clone size: few
D gene: -
CDR3 DNA: TGCGCCAGCAGTCAAAGGGTCTTAAGCCCACGTTACACAACTAATGAAAAACTGTTTTTT
CDR3 protein: CASSQRVLSPRYTTNEKLFF

V gene: TRBV10-3
CDR3 length: 15
J gene: TRBJ2-6
clone size: -
D gene: -
CDR3 DNA: TGTGCCATCAGTGAGTCGGGGGCCGGGGCCAACGTCCTGACTTTC
CDR3 protein: CAISESGAGANVLTF